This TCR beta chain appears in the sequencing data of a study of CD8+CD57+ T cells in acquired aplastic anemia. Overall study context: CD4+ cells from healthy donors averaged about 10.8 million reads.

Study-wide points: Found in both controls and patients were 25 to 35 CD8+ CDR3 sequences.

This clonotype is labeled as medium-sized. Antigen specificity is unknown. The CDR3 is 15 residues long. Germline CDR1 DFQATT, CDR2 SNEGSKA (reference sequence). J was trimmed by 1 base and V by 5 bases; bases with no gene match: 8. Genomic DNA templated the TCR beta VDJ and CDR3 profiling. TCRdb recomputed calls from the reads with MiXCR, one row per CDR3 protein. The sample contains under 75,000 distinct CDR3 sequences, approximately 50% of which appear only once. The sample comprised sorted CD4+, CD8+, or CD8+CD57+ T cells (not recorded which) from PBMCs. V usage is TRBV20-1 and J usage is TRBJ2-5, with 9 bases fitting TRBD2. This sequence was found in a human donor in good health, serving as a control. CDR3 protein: CSALTSGRVQETQYF. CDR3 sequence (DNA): TGCAGTGCTTTGACTAGCGGACGCGTCCAAGAGACCCAGTACTTC.